This T cell receptor beta chain emerged from a study of shared clonotypes between healthy human individuals. Study-wide findings and caveats: Shared across a few donors were roughly 4.7% of the naive CD4 clonotypes. Larger richness was generally estimated for naive than memory subsets.

None of the donors, who were healthy HIV-negative adults, had recently had acute infections or vaccinations. Template for every sorted-subset replicate PCR totaled around 210 ng DNA, around 33,000 T cell genomes. Data came from immunoSEQ multiplex PCR; TCRdb stores just in-frame clones and leaves some out. Of about 100,000 clones listed, about 70% were seen once; the top ten hold approximately 23%. About this clone: Its antigen is undetermined.

V lost 3 bases, J lost 8 bases, and 6 bases stayed unmatched. Looked up from germline, CDR1 is LNHDA and CDR2 is SQIVND (reference sequence). This CDR3 comprises 16 residues. This chain joins TRBV19 and TRBJ2-1; 14 nucleotides line up with TRBD2. The clonotype was recovered from a woman younger than 45 in good health. What was sequenced was memory CD8+ T cells sorted from blood. The subset: CD45RO+ cells pooled with CCR7-negative TemRA cells. The CDR3 here is CASSMGGLAGADEQFF. The CDR3 nucleotides read TGTGCCAGTAGTATGGGGGGACTAGCGGGAGCAGATGAGCAGTTCTTC. Together with reference TRBV19 and TRBJ2-1, the CDR3 gives the full variable domain: DGGITQSPKYLFRKEGQNVTLSCEQNLNHDAMYWYRQDPGQGLRLIYYSQIVNDFQKGDIAEGYSVSREKKESFPLTVTSAQKNPTAFYLCASSMGGLAGADEQFFGPGTRLTVL.